The rows below give T cell receptor beta chains drawn from one sample of a study of blood T cells in healthy people across ages. TCRdb processed the 5' RACE reads anew with MiXCR; each CDR3 protein has one entry. This sample has around 900,000 distinct CDR3 sequences, with 51% found just once. Sequencing was performed on blood. The receptors here all came from an older woman in good health. CDR3s include the opening cysteine and the closing phenylalanine or tryptophan. The D gene is left open where the match is weak. Not every row has a clone size; where given, it reads once, few, many or a size class.

d_gene	v_gene	abundance	j_gene	CDR3aa	CDR3nt
TRBD1	TRBV27	once	TRBJ1-2	CASSTTGTGAYGYTF	TGTGCCAGCAGTACTACCGGGACAGGAGCCTATGGCTACACCTTC
TRBD1	TRBV10-3	many	TRBJ2-7	CAISESGQGYEQYF	TGTGCCATCAGTGAGTCGGGACAGGGCTACGAGCAGTACTTC
NA	TRBV6-6	NA	TRBJ1-5	CASKSRATSNQPQHF	TGTGCCAGCAAATCGAGAGCGACTAGCAATCAGCCCCAGCATTTT
TRBD2	TRBV12-3/TRBV12-4	few	TRBJ2-3	CASSFPPSGRRDTQYF	TGTGCCAGCAGTTTCCCGCCTAGCGGGAGACGGGATACGCAGTATTTT
NA	TRBV5-5	few	TRBJ2-7	CASSLGNGISYEQYF	TGTGCCAGCAGCTTGGGAAACGGGATCTCCTACGAGCAGTACTTC
TRBD1	TRBV2	NA	TRBJ2-5	CAGQGVGETQYF	TGTGCCGGACAGGGGGTTGGAGAGACCCAGTACTTC
NA	TRBV5-1	few	TRBJ2-3	CASSTRPGADTQYF	TGCGCCAGCAGCACAAGACCCGGGGCAGATACGCAGTATTTT
TRBD1	TRBV7-9	NA	TRBJ2-7	CASSRTDRAEQYF	TGTGCCAGCAGCCGGACGGACAGGGCCGAGCAGTACTTC
TRBD1	TRBV20-1	NA	TRBJ2-7	CSAKSTRDRAYEQYF	TGCAGTGCAAAGTCCACCCGGGACAGGGCTTACGAGCAGTACTTC
TRBD2	TRBV12-3/TRBV12-4	NA	TRBJ2-5	CASRIAGGGNEQYF	TGTGCCAGCAGGATAGCGGGAGGGGGGAATGAGCAGTACTTC
TRBD1	TRBV29-1	NA	TRBJ1-1	CSVEPGGLYTEAFF	TGCAGCGTTGAACCAGGGGGCTTGTACACTGAAGCTTTCTTT
NA	TRBV28	NA	TRBJ1-2	CASSLTAGSGYWRYTF	TGTGCCAGCAGCCTAACGGCAGGGTCGGGATATTGGCGCTACACCTTC
TRBD1	TRBV29-1	NA	TRBJ1-5	CSVADRGGNQPQHF	TGCAGCGTTGCAGACAGGGGAGGCAATCAGCCCCAGCATTTT
NA	TRBV2	few	TRBJ1-6	CASSSDLNSPLHF	TGTGCCAGCAGTTCGGACCTCAATTCACCCCTCCACTTT
NA	TRBV30	few	TRBJ2-1	CAGSSYNEQFF	TGTGCCGGGAGCTCCTACAATGAGCAGTTCTTC
NA	TRBV6-2/TRBV6-3	NA	TRBJ2-3	CASRTGLRGSDTQYF	TGTGCCAGCAGAACCGGGCTCCGGGGGTCAGATACGCAGTATTTT
TRBD2	TRBV10-3	few	TRBJ2-3	CAISARGGTSGTDTQYF	TGTGCCATCAGTGCGAGGGGTGGGACTAGCGGCACAGATACGCAGTATTTT
TRBD1	TRBV4-1	few	TRBJ2-1	CASSPKAARGTGVHEQFF	TGCGCCAGCAGCCCAAAGGCCGCCCGCGGGACAGGGGTGCATGAGCAGTTCTTC
TRBD1	TRBV20-1	once	TRBJ2-1	CSARRPGTGINEQFF	TGCAGTGCTAGAAGACCTGGGACAGGGATCAATGAGCAGTTCTTC
NA	TRBV6-5	NA	TRBJ1-5	CASSQNNQPQHF	TGTGCCAGCAGCCAGAACAATCAGCCCCAGCATTTT
NA	TRBV12-3/TRBV12-4	NA	TRBJ2-5	CASIWDRAETQYF	TGTGCCAGCATTTGGGACCGCGCAGAGACCCAGTACTTC
NA	TRBV27	few	TRBJ2-7	CASSLCARCGTWEQYF	TGTGCCAGCAGTTTATGTGCCCGGTGTGGGACTTGGGAGCAGTACTTC
NA	TRBV6-6	NA	TRBJ2-7	CASSYKGGNYEQYF	TGTGCCAGCAGTTACAAAGGCGGTAACTACGAGCAGTACTTC
NA	TRBV29-1	NA	TRBJ1-1	CSLSVSGMNTEAFF	TGCAGCTTGTCCGTTAGTGGAATGAACACTGAAGCTTTCTTT
TRBD2	TRBV6-5	NA	TRBJ2-5	CASSTPGTSGGKQYF	TGTGCCAGCAGTACCCCTGGGACTAGCGGGGGAAAGCAGTACTTC
NA	TRBV7-9	few	TRBJ1-4	CASSLPDAEANNEKLFF	TGTGCCAGCAGCCTACCAGACGCTGAGGCCAATAATGAAAAACTGTTTTTT
NA	TRBV3-1	few	TRBJ2-5	CASTRDGQRETQYF	TGTGCCAGCACCAGGGACGGCCAAAGAGAGACCCAGTACTTC